This T cell receptor beta chain originates from a study of blood T cell repertoires in COVID-19. V was clipped by 3 bases and J by 5 bases, with 11 bases between them. Germline CDR1 MDHEN, CDR2 SYDVKM. CDR3 length: 13 amino acids. Profiling relied on immunoSEQ multiplex PCR, and the TCRdb table lists in-frame clones only, not all of them. The sample shows 80,000 to 100,000 clones, approximately 80% of them seen only once. The sample consisted of peripheral blood. The sequence was collected from a human donor in a cohort sampled during active COVID-19. The rearrangement links TRBV28 to TRBJ2-7; possibly TRBD1 for D (6 bases). For the CDR3, the DNA is TGTGCCAGCAGTTTGTCCGGGACACACGAGCAGTACTTC. Protein sequence: CASSLSGTHEQYF.